The following is a T cell receptor (beta chain) sequence with its context. Original analysis: For nucleated cells, counts were estimated from reference gene primer amplification. Sequencing was performed with immunoSEQ multiplex PCR; in TCRdb, only in-frame clones are kept and a portion is missing. V, J and clone size are those of that table, while D and trimming were read from the DNA. Of 140,000 to 150,000 clones in the sample, roughly nine tenths were seen once. The data belong to a study of blood T cell repertoires in COVID-19. The V gene's germline CDR1 is SGHTA and CDR2 FQGNSA. After removal of 1 base from V and 6 bases from J, the junction contained 8 bases not matched to a gene. The CDR3 consists of 16 residues.

The clonotype comes from a human donor in a cohort sampled during active COVID-19. The V gene is TRBV7-2, the J gene TRBJ2-2; 7 nucleotides agree with TRBD2. Sample: peripheral blood. CDR3: CASSLVAGTKPGELFF. The CDR3 nucleotides are TGTGCCAGCAGCTTAGTAGCTGGGACTAAGCCCGGGGAGCTGTTTTTT.